The clone carrying this T cell receptor (beta chain) was detected only once. Its antigen is not known. This sample was included in a study of somatic mutations in cytotoxic T cells in rheumatoid arthritis. As for the study in general: Patient blood, 30 ml in EDTA, was obtained immediately after diagnosis and prior to the start of any treatment. A subset of V beta antibody-stained T-cell populations was isolated by flow sorting, reaching nearly 100% purity, and this subset included V beta1+ cells that went on to TCRB sequencing. Overall study results and limits: In rheumatoid arthritis patients, unlike healthy controls, CD8+ clonality rose with age.

Clones were sequenced by immunoSEQ multiplex PCR, and TCRdb holds only the in-frame ones, with some missing. This table has 7,100 or so clones, 80% appearing once. Sequenced input: CD8+ T cells sorted from blood. The clonotype comes from an adult with rheumatoid arthritis.

CDR3 in DNA: TGTGCCAGCAGTCCGACTAGCGGGGGGTCCGCGAACACCGGGGAGCTGTTTTTT. As protein: CASSPTSGGSANTGELFF. The chain couples TRBV6-4 to TRBJ2-2; 13 bases align to TRBD2. Germline CDR1 MRHNA, CDR2 SNTAGT. Trimming cost V 5 bases and J 0 bases; bases outside gene matches: 6. The CDR3 is 18 residues long.